The next 27 T cell receptor beta chains were all read from a single sample in a study of response to subunit inactivated influenza vaccine. TCRdb called the RT-PCR reads again in MiXCR, with one record for every CDR3 protein. This sample has hundreds of thousands of distinct CDR3 sequences, with around 15% found just once. The source was PBMCs from blood, collected roughly 15 days before vaccination. Receptors originate from a man aged 50 to 59 who received an inactivated influenza vaccine.

The CDR3 is CASRRETGLYEKLFF. As DNA, the CDR3 is TGCGCCAGCAGGAGGGAGACAGGTCTTTATGAAAAACTGTTTTTT. The genes are TRBV5-1 and TRBJ1-4; D perhaps matches TRBD1 (6 bases). This CDR3 comprises 15 residues. Germline V lookup: CDR1 SGHRS, CDR2 YFSETQ. Trimming removed 5 bases at V and 6 bases at J, with 17 bases between.

V is TRBV6-1 and J is TRBJ1-5; 7 bases are shared with TRBD1. Unmatched junction bases numbered 13, after V lost 7 bases and J lost 7 bases. The CDR3 contains 15 residues. Germline CDR1 reads MNHNS; CDR2 reads SASEGT. CDR3 nucleotide sequence: TGTGCCAGCAAGGGGTCGGAGGGGGCTGAACAGCCCCAGCATTTT. This gives the protein CASKGSEGAEQPQHF.

The chain links TRBV20-1 to TRBJ2-7; D is possibly TRBD2 (6 bases). The length of the CDR3 is 15 residues. With 6 bases removed from V and 4 bases from J, the gap between germline ends came to 22 bases. Looked up from germline, CDR1 is DFQATT and CDR2 is SNEGSKA (reference sequence). The DNA of the CDR3 is TGCAGTGCAACAAGTCCGGGACGGGGGAATTACGAGCAGTACTTC. It codes for CSATSPGRGNYEQYF.

This clonotype was recorded many times. V is TRBV6-2 or TRBV6-3 and J is TRBJ1-5, with TRBD1 matching over 7 bases. Per the germline V gene, CDR1 is MNHEY and CDR2 is SVGEGT. With 2 bases clipped from V and 6 bases from J, the junction kept 13 bases outside the gene matches. The CDR3 covers 17 residues. The CDR3 reads CASSYGPTGLGVQPQHF. In DNA, the CDR3 is TGTGCCAGCAGTTACGGACCGACAGGGTTAGGTGTTCAGCCCCAGCATTTT.

This clonotype was seen only a few times. The J gene is TRBJ1-5, the V gene TRBV6-1; no definite D call. Per germline, CDR1 MNHNS and CDR2 SASEGT. CDR3 size: 13 residues. Trimming took 6 bases from V and 4 from J, leaving 10 bases between them. As DNA, the CDR3 is TGTGCCAGCAGCCCATATCTAAATCAGCCCCAGCATTTT. It translates to CASSPYLNQPQHF.

This clonotype came up a few times. The chain uses TRBV6-2 or TRBV6-3 and TRBJ1-5; tentatively, D is TRBD1 (6 bases). The CDR3 contains 17 residues. V lost 0 bases to trimming and J lost 6 bases, with 18 bases between them. CDR1 MNHEY and CDR2 SVGEGT come from the germline V gene. The CDR3 DNA reads as TGTGCCAGCAGTTACTCGAAGGGTCGGGGGGCGACTCAGCCCCAGCATTTT. As protein: CASSYSKGRGATQPQHF.

At least ten counts were recorded for this clonotype. This sequence joins TRBV4-3 and TRBJ2-6; no definite D call. With 0 bases removed from V and 1 base from J, the gap between germline ends came to 13 bases. Germline assignment: CDR1 LGHNA and CDR2 YSLEER. There are 18 residues in the CDR3. The CDR3 here is CASSQELPLTSGANVLTF. In nucleotides, the CDR3 is TGCGCCAGCAGCCAAGAGCTTCCCTTGACATCTGGGGCCAACGTCCTGACTTTC.

This clonotype was seen a few times. This chain links TRBV7-9 with TRBJ1-5, with D unclear. In germline, CDR1 is SEHNR, CDR2 FQNEAQ (reference sequence). This CDR3 is 13 amino acids long. The germline V and J ends were trimmed by 2 bases and 7 bases, with 9 bases remaining between them. DNA for the CDR3: TGTGCCAGCAGCTTAAACGGGCCCCAGCCCCAGCATTTT. Its protein product is CASSLNGPQPQHF. The entire variable domain, with the rest obtained from reference TRBV7-9 and TRBJ1-5, is as follows: DTGVSQNPRHKITKRGQNVTFRCDPISEHNRLYWYRQTLGQGPEFLTYFQNEAQLEKSRLLSDRFSAERPKGSFSTLEIQRTEQGDSAMYLCASSLNGPQPQHFGDGTRLSIL.

With regard to this clonotype: The germline gene is not matched at one end of the junction; a read error may be the cause. V usage is TRBV7-7 and J usage is TRBJ2-2, with D unresolved. Germline V gene data show CDR1 as SSHAT and CDR2 as FNYEAQ (reference sequence). The CDR3 totals 15 residues. The CDR3 here is CASSLEGGVAGELFF. The CDR3 DNA reads as TGTGCTAGCAGCTTAGAAGGTGGGGTCGCCGGGGAGCTGTTTTTT.

This clonotype appeared many times. The V gene is TRBV4-3, the J gene TRBJ2-1; 11 nucleotides agree with TRBD2. This CDR3 comprises 16 residues. Trimming took 1 base from V and 5 from J; bases not matched to a gene: 4. Germline V gene sequence: CDR1 LGHNA, CDR2 YSLEER. The CDR3 protein is CASSQAETSGNNEQFF. CDR3 bases: TGCGCCAGCAGCCAAGCGGAGACTAGCGGGAACAATGAGCAGTTCTTC.

As DNA, the CDR3 is TGTGCCAGCAGCCAAAGGGACAGAGAGCAGTACTTC. Its translation: CASSQRDREQYF. The chain uses TRBV3-1 and TRBJ2-7, with 7 positions matching TRBD1. There are 12 residues in the CDR3. The V segment lost 2 bases and the J segment 7 bases; nucleotides outside the gene matches: 2. The germline gives CDR1 LGHDT, CDR2 YNNKEL (reference sequence).

The chain links TRBV5-1 to TRBJ2-5; 10 bases line up with TRBD2. After removal of 4 bases from V and 2 bases from J, the junction contained 11 bases not matched to a gene. There are 17 residues in the CDR3. Per the germline V gene, CDR1 is SGHRS and CDR2 is YFSETQ. CDR3 sequence (DNA): TGCGCCAGCAGCCCTGCTGTAGGACTAGCGGCACAAGAGACCCAGTACTTC. Translating it yields CASSPAVGLAAQETQYF.

The J gene is TRBJ2-7, the V gene TRBV12-3 or TRBV12-4; D ambiguous. V was cut by 6 bases and J by 1 base, with 10 bases left in between. CDR3 length: 13 residues. CDR3 in amino acids: CASSATLSYEQYF. The DNA for the CDR3 is TGTGCCAGCAGCGCGACCCTATCCTACGAGCAGTACTTC.

The V gene is TRBV29-1, the J gene TRBJ2-7, with D perhaps matching TRBD1 (6 bases). Trimming stripped 5 bases from V and 1 base from J, with 12 bases between. Germline V gene lookup returns CDR1 SQVTM and CDR2 ANQGSEA. CDR3 length: 13 residues. The CDR3 is CSVLGTLSYEQYF. As DNA, the CDR3 is TGCAGCGTTCTGGGGACACTATCCTACGAGCAGTACTTC.

A few counts support this clonotype. This chain links TRBV7-2 with TRBJ2-3; 10 bases match TRBD2. V lost 2 bases, J lost 6 bases, and 11 bases stayed unmatched. Per the germline V gene, CDR1 is SGHTA and CDR2 is FQGNSA. The CDR3 totals 17 residues. As DNA, the CDR3 is TGTGCCAGCAGCTTATTTTATAGCGGGGGGCCCAGGGATACGCAGTATTTT. This translates into CASSLFYSGGPRDTQYF. Looking up the rest from reference TRBV7-2 and TRBJ2-3 gives the full variable domain: GAGVSQSPSNKVTEKGKDVELRCDPISGHTALYWYRQSLGQGLEFLIYFQGNSAPDKSGLPSDRFSAERTGGSVSTLTIQRTQQEDSAVYLCASSLFYSGGPRDTQYFGPGTRLTVL.

This sequence joins TRBV3-1 and TRBJ1-2; no reliable D call. Trimming cost V 0 bases and J 7 bases, with 12 bases left between them. Germline CDR1 is LGHDT and CDR2 is YNNKEL (reference sequence). The CDR3 loop spans 14 amino acids. The CDR3 loop reads CASSQEPASRGYTF. The CDR3, as DNA: TGTGCCAGCAGCCAAGAACCCGCCAGTCGTGGCTACACCTTC.

This rearrangement joins TRBV4-1 to TRBJ1-5; no clear D. V was pared by 1 base and J by 0 bases, with 10 bases between. Germline CDR1 MGHRA, CDR2 YSYEKL. CDR3 size: 16 residues. CDR3 residues: CASSQGGSYSNQPQHF. For the CDR3, the DNA is TGCGCCAGCAGCCAAGGAGGAAGCTATAGCAATCAGCCCCAGCATTTT.

The chain recombines TRBV28 with TRBJ2-7, with D possibly TRBD2 on 6 matching bases. CDR3 size: 13 residues. The V and J ends lost 5 bases and 2 bases respectively, with 10 bases between them. Germline V lookup: CDR1 MDHEN, CDR2 SYDVKM. This chain's CDR3 is CASSGDLAYEQYF. The CDR3 DNA is TGTGCCAGCAGTGGGGACTTGGCCTACGAGCAGTACTTC.

The chain is built from TRBV12-3 or TRBV12-4 and TRBJ1-5; D might be TRBD1 (5 bases). The CDR3 extends over 15 amino acids. V lost 5 bases and J 3 bases, leaving 14 bases between the germline ends. In DNA, the CDR3 is TGTGCCAGCAGTCCCGCAGGGTTCGTCAATCAGCCCCAGCATTTT. This gives the protein CASSPAGFVNQPQHF.

The chain is built from TRBV6-1 and TRBJ2-3; TRBD1 matches 7 bases. This CDR3 has 15 amino acids. V lost 5 bases to trimming and J lost 2 bases; unmatched junction nucleotides: 7. Germline V gives CDR1 MNHNS, CDR2 SASEGT. CDR3 in DNA: TGTGCCAGCAGTCCCTGGGACAGAATCACAGATACGCAGTATTTT. This sequence encodes CASSPWDRITDTQYF.

In this sample, this clonotype turned up a few times. The V and J genes are TRBV20-1 and TRBJ2-3; 13 nucleotides agree with TRBD2. The germline V gene has CDR1 DFQATT and CDR2 SNEGSKA (reference sequence). J was trimmed by 1 base and V by 2 bases; bases with no gene match: 6. This CDR3 has 17 residues. Here the CDR3 reads CSARSPGLAGRTDTQYF. CDR3 nucleotide sequence: TGCAGTGCTAGAAGTCCGGGACTAGCGGGGCGCACAGATACGCAGTATTTT.

The chain uses TRBV24-1 and TRBJ2-2; 11 nucleotides align to TRBD2. The CDR3 has 19 residues. V dropped 2 bases and J dropped 0; count of bases not matched to a gene: 7. CDR1 is KGHDR, CDR2 SFDVKD, per germline. CDR3: CATSDSRSGRGANTGELFF. CDR3 DNA: TGTGCCACCAGTGATTCTCGTAGCGGGAGGGGAGCGAACACCGGGGAGCTGTTTTTT.

This clonotype was detected only a few times. The chain carries TRBV5-5 and TRBJ2-2; tentatively, D is TRBD1 or TRBD2 (5 bases each). Germline-derived CDR1 and CDR2 are SGHKS and YYEKEE (reference sequence). The CDR3 runs to 14 residues. Trimming left V 5 bases short and J 0 bases short, with 8 bases between. The CDR3 nucleotides are TGTGCCAGCAGGACGGGGCCGAACACCGGGGAGCTGTTTTTT. Amino acid sequence: CASRTGPNTGELFF.

This clonotype was recorded at least ten times. The V gene is TRBV4-2, the J gene TRBJ2-2; D might be TRBD1 or TRBD2, each matching 6 bases. V shed 1 base and J shed 2 bases, with 17 bases lying between them. This CDR3 spans 18 amino acids. The germline gives CDR1 LGHNA, CDR2 YNFKEQ. The CDR3 loop reads CASSQVNGGGGNTGELFF. DNA for the CDR3: TGTGCCAGCAGCCAAGTAAACGGTGGAGGGGGTAACACCGGGGAGCTGTTTTTT.

The CDR3 sequence is CSARGGGSGNTIYF. The CDR3 bases are TGCAGTGCTAGAGGGGGCGGCTCTGGAAACACCATATATTTT. The chain employs TRBV20-1 and TRBJ1-3, with D perhaps matching TRBD1 (5 bases). Germline V gene sequence: CDR1 DFQATT, CDR2 SNEGSKA (reference sequence). Trimming removed 1 base from V and 0 bases from J, with 7 bases in between. The CDR3 has 14 amino acids.

This clonotype showed up just a few times. The chain is built from TRBV7-9 and TRBJ1-4; TRBD1 matches at 12 bases. After removal of 4 bases from V and 8 bases from J, the junction contained 2 bases not matched to a gene. The CDR3 contains 14 residues. CDR1 and CDR2 (germline): SEHNR, FQNEAQ (reference sequence). CDR3 sequence: CASSSGQGAEKLFF. The CDR3 coding sequence is TGTGCCAGCAGCTCGGGACAGGGGGCGGAAAAACTGTTTTTT. Full variable domain (missing parts from reference TRBV7-9 and TRBJ1-4): DTGVSQNPRHKITKRGQNVTFRCDPISEHNRLYWYRQTLGQGPEFLTYFQNEAQLEKSRLLSDRFSAERPKGSFSTLEIQRTEQGDSAMYLCASSSGQGAEKLFFGSGTQLSVL.

Only a few counts were recorded for this clonotype. The chain recombines TRBV20-1 with TRBJ2-3; TRBD1 might be the D (6 bases). The CDR3 extends over 16 amino acids. The V and J ends lost 0 bases and 0 bases respectively, with 13 bases between them. Germline V gene sequence: CDR1 DFQATT, CDR2 SNEGSKA (reference sequence). Written as DNA, the CDR3 is TGCAGTGCTAGAGATCAACAGGGACCTAGCACAGATACGCAGTATTTT. Translating gives CSARDQQGPSTDTQYF.